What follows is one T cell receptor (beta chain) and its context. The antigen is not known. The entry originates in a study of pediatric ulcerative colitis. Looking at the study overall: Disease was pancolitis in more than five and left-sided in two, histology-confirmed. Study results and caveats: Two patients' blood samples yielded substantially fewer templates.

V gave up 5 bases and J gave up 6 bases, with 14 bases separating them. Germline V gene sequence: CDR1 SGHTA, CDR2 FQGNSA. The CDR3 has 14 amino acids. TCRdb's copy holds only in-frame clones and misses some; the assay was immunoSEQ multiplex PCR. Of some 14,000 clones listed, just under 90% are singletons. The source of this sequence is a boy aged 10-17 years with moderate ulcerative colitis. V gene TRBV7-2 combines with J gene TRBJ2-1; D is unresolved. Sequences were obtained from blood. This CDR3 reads CASSIKGSGNEQFF. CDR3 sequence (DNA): TGTGCCAGCAGCATCAAAGGGTCGGGCAATGAGCAGTTCTTC.